The 30 T cell receptor beta chains in this list originate from one sample, sequenced in a study of T cell repertoires in aging, cancer and after chemotherapy. Peripheral blood genomic DNA, not sorted cells or RNA, was the template. Multiplex touch-down PCR with TRB-A/B primers amplified rearranged V-D-J TRB sequences. TCRdb reprocessed the multiplex PCR reads via MiXCR and lists one record per CDR3 protein. The table lists 2,500 to 3,500 distinct CDR3 sequences, about 23% of them singletons, with 56% in the top ten. The sequencing input was blood. These receptors all come from a human donor with a solid tumor.

Within the sample, this clonotype is medium-sized (0.01 to 0.1%). V and J are TRBV6-4 and TRBJ1-1; D gene unclear. Germline CDR1 MRHNA, CDR2 SNTAGT. V was clipped by 5 bases and J by 2 bases, with 9 bases between them. The CDR3 runs 13 residues. The DNA for the CDR3 is TGTGCCAGCAGTTATACAGTAAACACTGAAGCTTTCTTT. This gives the protein CASSYTVNTEAFF.

This rearrangement joins TRBV9 to TRBJ2-7; D tentatively reads TRBD1 or TRBD2 (5 bases each). The length of the CDR3 is 14 residues. Between the trimmed V and J ends, which lost 0 bases and 3 bases, there was a span of 10 bases. Per the germline V gene, CDR1 is SGDLS and CDR2 is YYNGEE. CDR3 in amino acids: CASSVGGADYEQYF. DNA for the CDR3: TGTGCCAGCAGCGTAGGAGGGGCCGACTACGAGCAGTACTTC.

As to this clonotype: Since a much larger clone is just one base distant, this may be a read error. This rearrangement joins TRBV18 to TRBJ2-5, with D hard to call. Germline V CDR1 and CDR2: KGHSH, LQKENI. This CDR3 contains 14 residues. The CDR3 DNA is TGTGCCAGCTCACCACGGGGATCAGGAGAGACCCTGTACTTC. As protein: CASSPRGSGETLYF.

There are a few counts of this clonotype. The chain couples TRBV5-5 to TRBJ1-5; no clear D gene. Germline V gene lookup returns CDR1 SGHKS and CDR2 YYEKEE (reference sequence). The CDR3 has 15 amino acids. V was shortened by 4 bases and J by 0 bases, with 11 bases between the two germline ends. The DNA for the CDR3 is TGTGCCAGCAGCCTCTATCTTGTTAGCAATCAGCCCCAGCATTTT. Protein product: CASSLYLVSNQPQHF. The variable domain in full, with the rest retrieved from reference TRBV5-5 and TRBJ1-5, is DAGVTQSPTHLIKTRGQQVTLRCSPISGHKSVSWYQQVLGQGPQFIFQYYEKEERGRGNFPDRFSARQFPNYSSELNVNALLLGDSALYLCASSLYLVSNQPQHFGDGTRLSIL.

Turning to this clonotype: A much larger clone lies a single base off, so this may be a read error. This chain uses TRBV6-5 with TRBJ2-1, with D unresolved. This CDR3 has 13 residues. Germline values: CDR1 MNHEY, CDR2 SVGAGI. Deletions cut 1 base from V and 11 bases from J, with 12 bases between. DNA for the CDR3: TGTGCCAGCAGTTACTTCCCGGAAAATAAGCAGTTCTTC. Translated, it gives CASSYFPENKQFF.

This sequence joins TRBV5-1 and TRBJ2-1, with D unclear. V lost 1 base and J 6 bases, leaving 8 bases between the germline ends. The germline gives CDR1 SGHRS, CDR2 YFSETQ. The CDR3 loop spans 13 amino acids. The CDR3 here is CASSLYFPNEQFF. The CDR3 DNA reads as TGCGCCAGCAGCTTGTATTTTCCCAATGAGCAGTTCTTC.

The V and J genes are TRBV6-2 or TRBV6-3 and TRBJ2-4; weak D call: TRBD1 (5 bases). Trimming removed 5 bases at V and 0 bases at J, with 14 bases between. The CDR3 is 16 amino acids. Germline V gene sequence: CDR1 MNHEY, CDR2 SVGEGT. The CDR3 region is CASSQVDRLAKNIQYF. The CDR3 nucleotides are TGTGCCAGCAGTCAAGTAGACAGACTAGCCAAAAACATTCAGTACTTC.

This chain joins TRBV11-1 and TRBJ1-2, with TRBD1 matching 9 bases. This CDR3 is 13 amino acids long. Looked up from germline, CDR1 is SGHAT and CDR2 is FQDESV (reference sequence). V gave up 5 bases and J gave up 8 bases; unmatched junction bases: 6. CDR3 protein: CASSGTGLFGYTF. As DNA, the CDR3 is TGTGCCAGCAGCGGGACAGGGTTATTCGGCTACACCTTC.

The V gene is TRBV6-2 or TRBV6-3, the J gene TRBJ1-5; 7 bases map to TRBD1. Germline CDR1 reads MNHEY; CDR2 reads SVGEGT. This CDR3 spans 15 amino acids. The trim removed 2 bases at V and 4 bases at J, leaving 5 bases unmatched. The CDR3 here is CASSYPGQVNQPQHF. Written as DNA, the CDR3 is TGTGCCAGCAGTTACCCCGGACAGGTTAATCAGCCCCAGCATTTT.

V gene TRBV20-1 combines with J gene TRBJ1-5; TRBD1 is a possible D gene (6 bases). Germline assignment: CDR1 DFQATT and CDR2 SNEGSKA (reference sequence). The CDR3 is 19 residues long. Trimming took 6 bases from V and 0 from J, leaving 27 bases between them. The CDR3: CSARTGTWTNGRSNQPQHF. The CDR3 nucleotides are TGCAGTGCCAGGACCGGGACATGGACTAACGGCCGTAGCAATCAGCCCCAGCATTTT.

In its sample, this clonotype is medium-sized (0.01 to 0.1%). This chain connects TRBV30 to TRBJ1-5, with D tentatively TRBD1 (6 bases). Germline CDR1 is GTSNPN and CDR2 is SVGIG (reference sequence). Trimming left V 2 bases short and J 0 bases short, with 8 bases between. The CDR3 contains 14 residues. CDR3 region: CAWSRGVSNQPQHF. DNA of the CDR3: TGTGCCTGGAGTAGGGGGGTTAGCAATCAGCCCCAGCATTTT.

Here the CDR3 DNA reads TGTGCCAGCAGTTTTTTTCCCCCCAGCCAGGGGGCTTGGCAGCCCCAGCATTTT. This codes for CASSFFPPSQGAWQPQHF. The J gene is TRBJ1-5, the V gene TRBV27; TRBD1 matches 8 bases. This CDR3 contains 18 residues. From germline, CDR1 is MNHEY and CDR2 SMNVEV (reference sequence). With V trimmed by 3 bases and J by 7 bases, 17 bases remained unmatched.

V usage is TRBV5-6 and J usage is TRBJ1-2; D unclear. V gave up 2 bases and J gave up 4 bases, with 6 bases separating them. The CDR3 runs 12 residues. Germline assignment: CDR1 SGHDT and CDR2 YYEEEE. CDR3 sequence (DNA): TGTGCCAGCAGCTTCCCAGGCTATGGCTACACCTTC. This codes for CASSFPGYGYTF. The full variable domain, with the rest looked up from reference TRBV5-6 and TRBJ1-2, is DAGVTQSPTHLIKTRGQQVTLRCSPKSGHDTVSWYQQALGQGPQFIFQYYEEEERQRGNFPDRFSGHQFPNYSSELNVNALLLGDSALYLCASSFPGYGYTFGSGTRLTVV.

In its sample, this clonotype ranks as medium-sized. This rearrangement joins TRBV6-2 or TRBV6-3 to TRBJ2-1; D tentatively reads TRBD1 or TRBD2 (5 bases each). The CDR3 loop spans 14 amino acids. Germline V gene sequence: CDR1 MNHEY, CDR2 SVGEGT. V was clipped by 5 bases and J by 10 bases, with 18 bases between them. The DNA of the CDR3 is TGTGCCAGCAGTCCACAGGTGGAGGTAATCGAGCAGTTCTTC. It yields the protein CASSPQVEVIEQFF.

This clonotype has only a few counts. The chain is built from TRBV28 and TRBJ1-1, with no clear D. This CDR3 region has 14 residues. With 3 bases removed from V and 1 base from J, the gap between germline ends came to 9 bases. Germline V CDR1 and CDR2: MDHEN, SYDVKM. The CDR3: CASSLAGRNTEAFF. CDR3 DNA sequence: TGTGCCAGCAGTTTGGCGGGGAGGAACACTGAAGCTTTCTTT.

This clonotype was detected only a few times. The chain links TRBV6-6 to TRBJ2-2, with 7 bases identical to TRBD1. The germline CDR1 and CDR2 sequences are MNHNY and SVGAGI (reference sequence). The CDR3 is 16 amino acids. Trimming removed 5 bases from V and 1 base from J; junction bases left unmatched: 7. CDR3 sequence reads: CASSHMTGMNTGELFF. CDR3 in DNA: TGTGCCAGCAGTCATATGACAGGGATGAACACCGGGGAGCTGTTTTTT.

This clonotype was seen a few times. This chain links TRBV12-3 or TRBV12-4 with TRBJ2-7, with D possibly called TRBD1 or TRBD2 (5 bases each). Trimming cost V 6 bases and J 0 bases, with 12 bases left between them. The CDR3 length is 14 residues. The chain's CDR3 is CASSLGRASYEQYF. For the CDR3, the DNA is TGTGCCAGCAGCCTGGGACGGGCCTCCTACGAGCAGTACTTC.

By sample share, this clonotype is medium-sized. The V call is TRBV27, the J call TRBJ2-7, with D unclear. Trimming pared 2 bases from V and 0 bases from J, leaving 14 bases between. Looked up from germline, CDR1 is MNHEY and CDR2 is SMNVEV (reference sequence). The CDR3 consists of 16 residues. The CDR3 spells CASSLRRMAGSYEQYF. The CDR3 DNA reads as TGTGCCAGCAGTTTAAGGCGGATGGCCGGCTCCTACGAGCAGTACTTC.

This clonotype rates as medium-sized (0.01 to 0.1%). The V gene is TRBV19, the J gene TRBJ2-1; 9 bases match TRBD1. From germline, CDR1 is LNHDA and CDR2 SQIVND (reference sequence). V shed 5 bases, J shed 8 bases, and the junction held 16 bases outside the gene matches. The CDR3 consists of 17 residues. The CDR3 DNA reads as TGTGCCAGTAGTCCAGACGGGACAGGGAAGGGCTGGGATGAGCAGTTCTTC. Translation: CASSPDGTGKGWDEQFF.

A few counts support this clonotype. The V and J genes are TRBV10-3 and TRBJ2-7; 7 positions agree with TRBD2. The CDR3 runs 12 residues. CDR1 is ENHRY, CDR2 SYGVKD, per germline. Unmatched junction bases numbered 4, after V lost 5 bases and J lost 6 bases. CDR3 nucleotides: TGTGCCATCAGTCCCCCTAGCGGCGAGCAGTACTTC. Protein: CAISPPSGEQYF.

In its sample, this clonotype is medium-sized (0.01 to 0.1%). The DNA for the CDR3 is TGTGCCAGCTCAGGCCGGACAGGGGACACTGAAGCTTTCTTT. Its translation: CASSGRTGDTEAFF. The genes are TRBV18 and TRBJ1-1; 9 positions agree with TRBD1. CDR3 length: 14 amino acids. Germline values: CDR1 KGHSH, CDR2 LQKENI. J gave up 3 bases and V 5 bases, and 4 bases lay outside the gene matches. The variable domain in full, with the rest retrieved from reference TRBV18 and TRBJ1-1, is NAGVMQNPRHLVRRRGQEARLRCSPMKGHSHVYWYRQLPEEGLKFMVYLQKENIIDESGMPKERFSAEFPKEGPSILRIQQVVRGDSAAYFCASSGRTGDTEAFFGQGTRLTVV.

In its sample, this clonotype is medium-sized. The J gene is TRBJ2-3, the V gene TRBV27; no definite D call. From germline, CDR1 is MNHEY and CDR2 SMNVEV (reference sequence). The CDR3 is made up of 14 amino acids. The V gene lost 4 bases and the J gene lost 0 bases, with 8 bases spanning the gap. CDR3 in amino acids: CASSYYGSTDTQYF. For the CDR3, the DNA is TGTGCCAGCAGTTACTACGGTAGCACAGATACGCAGTATTTT.

This clonotype was detected once. V is TRBV10-2 and J is TRBJ1-6; 7 positions agree with TRBD1. The V and J ends lost 10 bases and 9 bases, in that order; junction bases with no gene match: 15. The CDR3 contains 15 residues. Germline CDR1 and CDR2: WSHSY and SAAADI. The CDR3 region has the DNA TGCGCCACCGCCTCGGGCGCAGGGGGATTTTCACCCCTCCACTTT. This codes for CATASGAGGFSPLHF.

This clonotype was detected a few times. The gene calls are TRBV20-1 and TRBJ2-1; TRBD2 might be the D (5 bases). Germline V CDR1 and CDR2: DFQATT, SNEGSKA (reference sequence). The CDR3 spans 11 residues. The CDR3 sequence: CSAGSYNEQFF. CDR3 coding DNA: TGCAGCGCGGGTTCCTACAATGAGCAGTTCTTC.

This chain connects TRBV6-4 to TRBJ1-5; 12 positions agree with TRBD1. CDR1 is MRHNA, CDR2 SNTAGT, per germline. There are 13 residues in the CDR3. The trim removed 9 bases at V and 7 bases at J, leaving 4 bases unmatched. CDR3 sequence: CARGTGGGQPQHF. The CDR3 coding sequence is TGTGCCAGAGGGACAGGGGGCGGACAGCCCCAGCATTTT.

This clonotype qualifies as medium-sized. The chain employs TRBV12-3 or TRBV12-4 and TRBJ2-1, with TRBD1 identical over 8 bases. V lost 3 bases, J lost 6 bases, and 7 bases stayed unmatched. This CDR3 is built from 15 residues. CDR3 in DNA: TGTGCCAGCAGTTTGTCAGGGGGCGCCGGCAATGAGCAGTTCTTC. It is translated as CASSLSGGAGNEQFF.

In this sample, this clonotype turned up a few times. The genes are TRBV30 and TRBJ1-5; D perhaps matches TRBD1 (5 bases). Germline values: CDR1 GTSNPN, CDR2 SVGIG (reference sequence). With 0 bases removed from V and 6 bases from J, the gap between germline ends came to 12 bases. CDR3 length equals 14 residues. For the CDR3, the DNA is TGTGCCTGGAGTGTCGGGGGTGTCCCTCAGCCCCAGCATTTT. Translated, it gives CAWSVGGVPQPQHF. The complete variable domain, with remaining parts taken from reference TRBV30 and TRBJ1-5, reads SQTIHQWPATLVQPVGSPLSLECTVEGTSNPNLYWYRQAAGRGLQLLFYSVGIGQISSEVPQNLSASRPQDRQFILSSKKLLLSDSGFYLCAWSVGGVPQPQHFGDGTRLSIL.

By frequency in the sample, this clonotype is medium-sized. The chain is built from TRBV29-1 and TRBJ2-1, with TRBD2 identical over 14 bases. Germline V gene sequence: CDR1 SQVTM, CDR2 ANQGSEA. After removal of 7 bases from V and 0 bases from J, the junction contained 8 bases not matched to a gene. This CDR3 region has 17 residues. The CDR3 reads CSATPTSGGGSYNEQFF. The CDR3 DNA reads as TGCAGCGCTACACCGACTAGCGGGGGGGGCTCCTACAATGAGCAGTTCTTC.

This clonotype is deemed medium-sized (0.01 to 0.1%). V gene TRBV5-5 combines with J gene TRBJ2-7; either TRBD1 or TRBD2 may fit D (5 bases each). V was pared by 4 bases and J by 1 base, with 18 bases between. CDR3 length: 16 residues. Germline V gene sequence: CDR1 SGHKS, CDR2 YYEKEE (reference sequence). CDR3: CASSPFGGTISYEQYF. DNA of the CDR3: TGTGCCAGCAGCCCGTTTGGGGGTACAATTTCCTACGAGCAGTACTTC.

Sample share makes this clonotype medium-sized. The chain links TRBV19 to TRBJ2-3, with D perhaps TRBD2 (5 bases). The germline gives CDR1 LNHDA, CDR2 SQIVND (reference sequence). The ends were cut back, 7 bases at V and 0 bases at J, with 11 bases in the middle. This CDR3 is 14 amino acids long. The CDR3 DNA reads TGTGCCAGTACCGGACTCGCTAGCACAGATACGCAGTATTTT. Residues: CASTGLASTDTQYF.